These 13 T cell receptor beta chains were sequenced from one sample in a study of identical twins. MiXCR, run by TCRdb on the 5' RACE reads, gives a single entry per CDR3 protein. The sample gives about 570,000 distinct CDR3 sequences, approximately 10% of which show up once; 2.5% to 3% is in the top ten. These same records also appear under a second study, on yellow fever vaccine responses in identical twins.

Sequenced input: PBMCs. The receptors originated from a woman in her late teens or twenties in good health.

This clonotype was detected only once. This chain uses TRBV28 with TRBJ2-3; D unresolved. The CDR3 is made up of 14 amino acids. Trimming removed 4 bases at V and 3 bases at J, with 11 bases between. Germline CDR1 is MDHEN and CDR2 is SYDVKM. Here the CDR3 reads CASSSPPRTDTQYF. The CDR3 DNA follows: TGTGCCAGCAGTTCCCCCCCCCGGACAGATACGCAGTATTTT. The full variable domain, its missing parts supplied by reference TRBV28 and TRBJ2-3, is DVKVTQSSRYLVKRTGEKVFLECVQDMDHENMFWYRQDPGLGLRLIYFSYDVKMKEKGDIPEGYSVSREKKERFSLILESASTNQTSMYLCASSSPPRTDTQYFGPGTRLTVL.

This clonotype has a count of ten or more. This sequence joins TRBV4-3 and TRBJ2-3, with 7 bases that match TRBD2. This CDR3 comprises 17 residues. Per the germline V gene, CDR1 is LGHNA and CDR2 is YSLEER. J was trimmed by 0 bases and V by 0 bases; bases with no gene match: 6. DNA for the CDR3: TGCGCCAGCAGCCAAGATCCCCATAGCGGGAGCACAGATACGCAGTATTTT. Its translation: CASSQDPHSGSTDTQYF.

This clonotype was detected only a few times. This sequence joins TRBV9 and TRBJ1-2; tentative D call: TRBD1 (5 bases). The germline V gene encodes CDR1 SGDLS and CDR2 YYNGEE. V lost 3 bases, J lost 8 bases, and 11 bases lay in between. The CDR3 is made up of 12 amino acids. As DNA, the CDR3 is TGTGCCAGCAGCGCTTCGGGGGGAGGCTACACCTTC. Residues: CASSASGGGYTF.

This rearrangement joins TRBV20-1 to TRBJ2-1; D is unresolved. The V gene lost 0 bases and the J gene lost 9 bases, with 15 bases spanning the gap. Germline V gene sequence: CDR1 DFQATT, CDR2 SNEGSKA (reference sequence). The CDR3 sequence is 14 residues long. The CDR3 DNA reads TGCAGTGCTAGAGATCTAGACCAGTTGCGTGAGCAGTTCTTC. Its protein product is CSARDLDQLREQFF.

A few counts support this clonotype. The chain has TRBV10-3 and TRBJ2-2; D not certain. Trimming took off 0 bases at V and 8 bases at J, with 4 bases between the two ends. The CDR3 contains 12 residues. CDR1 is ENHRY, CDR2 SYGVKD, per germline. The CDR3 sequence: CAISESSGELFF. The CDR3 DNA reads TGTGCCATCAGTGAGTCGTCGGGGGAGCTGTTTTTT.

The chain couples TRBV7-9 to TRBJ2-1, with 11 bases fitting TRBD2. This CDR3 contains 17 residues. Germline trimming cut 0 bases from V and 6 bases from J; bases unmatched to any gene: 7. Germline-derived CDR1 and CDR2 are SEHNR and FQNEAQ (reference sequence). CDR3 residues: CASSLAKLAGVSNEQFF. Written as DNA, the CDR3 is TGTGCCAGCAGCTTAGCGAAACTAGCGGGAGTAAGCAATGAGCAGTTCTTC. The entire variable domain, with the rest obtained from reference TRBV7-9 and TRBJ2-1, is as follows: DTGVSQNPRHKITKRGQNVTFRCDPISEHNRLYWYRQTLGQGPEFLTYFQNEAQLEKSRLLSDRFSAERPKGSFSTLEIQRTEQGDSAMYLCASSLAKLAGVSNEQFFGPGTRLTVL.

The chain has TRBV7-9 and TRBJ2-1, with 11 bases that match TRBD2. The CDR3 spans 12 residues. Looked up from germline, CDR1 is SEHNR and CDR2 is FQNEAQ (reference sequence). With V trimmed by 11 bases and J by 6 bases, 3 bases remained unmatched. CDR3: CAGSGGANEQFF. CDR3 sequence (DNA): TGTGCCGGTAGCGGGGGGGCCAATGAGCAGTTCTTC.

This clonotype has more than one count but fewer than ten. The V call is TRBV4-1, the J call TRBJ2-1; 12 bases map to TRBD2. CDR1 and CDR2 (germline): MGHRA, YSYEKL. The CDR3 consists of 15 residues. V lost 5 bases to trimming and J lost 9 bases; unmatched junction nucleotides: 8. The CDR3 sequence is CASSYRTSGEVEQFF. In DNA, the CDR3 is TGCGCCAGCAGCTATAGGACTAGCGGGGAGGTTGAGCAGTTCTTC.

This clonotype has at least ten counts. The chain combines TRBV2 with TRBJ2-1; D remains ambiguous. Trimming stripped 6 bases from V and 6 bases from J, with 15 bases between. Germline assignment: CDR1 SNHLY and CDR2 FYNNEI. The CDR3 covers 14 residues. CDR3 coding DNA: TGTGCCAGCAGCTCCCCCTGGGCTAGCAATGAGCAGTTCTTC. Its protein product is CASSSPWASNEQFF.

This clonotype was detected a few times. The genes are TRBV28 and TRBJ1-1; D unresolved. Germline V gene data show CDR1 as MDHEN and CDR2 as SYDVKM. The CDR3 loop spans 12 amino acids. The CDR3 nucleotides read TGTGTAGTCGGAGTTATGAACACTGAAGCTTTCTTT. It encodes CVVGVMNTEAFF.

This clonotype was recorded many times. The rearrangement links TRBV20-1 to TRBJ1-4, with D hard to call. Trimming left V 0 bases short and J 7 bases short, with 9 bases between. CDR1 is DFQATT, CDR2 SNEGSKA, per germline (reference sequence). This CDR3 contains 13 residues. CDR3 region: CSARDFWVEKLFF. CDR3 bases: TGCAGTGCTAGAGATTTTTGGGTTGAAAAACTGTTTTTT.

The chain recombines TRBV30 with TRBJ2-1, with 7 nucleotides matching TRBD2. The CDR3 extends over 14 amino acids. With V trimmed by 3 bases and J by 2 bases, 4 bases remained unmatched. Germline lookup yields CDR1 GTSNPN and CDR2 SVGIG (reference sequence). The CDR3 DNA reads TGTGCCTGGAGCTACGGGAGGACCTACAATGAGCAGTTCTTC. Amino acids: CAWSYGRTYNEQFF. Full variable domain (rest looked up from reference TRBV30 and TRBJ2-1): SQTIHQWPATLVQPVGSPLSLECTVEGTSNPNLYWYRQAAGRGLQLLFYSVGIGQISSEVPQNLSASRPQDRQFILSSKKLLLSDSGFYLCAWSYGRTYNEQFFGPGTRLTVL.

This clonotype appeared many times. The J gene is TRBJ2-7, the V gene TRBV7-9, with no clear D. V was shortened by 7 bases and J by 3 bases, with 13 bases between the two germline ends. Germline V lookup: CDR1 SEHNR, CDR2 FQNEAQ (reference sequence). The CDR3 sequence is 13 residues long. The CDR3 coding sequence is TGTGCCAGCATAGAAGGGAATGGCTACGAGCAGTACTTC. Translating gives CASIEGNGYEQYF.